This T cell receptor beta chain was profiled in a study of T cell responses to AZD1222 COVID-19 vaccine. Sequencing was performed with immunoSEQ multiplex PCR; in TCRdb, only in-frame clones are kept and a portion is missing. The sample gives approximately 140,000 clones, 80% to 90% of which show up once; about 5% is in the top ten. Only a few counts were recorded for this clone. Its antigen is not known. The study, taken as a whole, reports: Unmutated variant regions reportedly attract nearly half of all spike-specific TCRs. The donor group comprised mostly white British people and more females; the analysis possibly underestimated clonal diversity. There were vaccine-associated CD4 TCRs across spike, dominant at 160-218 and 743-854.

V was cut by 2 bases and J by 0 bases, with 5 bases left in between. Germline V gives CDR1 SGHAT, CDR2 FQNNGV. The CDR3 totals 14 residues. The source of this sequence is an adult in good health. The source material was peripheral blood, sampled on day 0 of AZD1222 vaccination. The chain employs TRBV11-2 and TRBJ1-5; D is unresolved. CDR3 residues: CASSLRNSNQPQHF. The CDR3 DNA is TGTGCCAGCAGCTTACGGAATAGCAATCAGCCCCAGCATTTT.